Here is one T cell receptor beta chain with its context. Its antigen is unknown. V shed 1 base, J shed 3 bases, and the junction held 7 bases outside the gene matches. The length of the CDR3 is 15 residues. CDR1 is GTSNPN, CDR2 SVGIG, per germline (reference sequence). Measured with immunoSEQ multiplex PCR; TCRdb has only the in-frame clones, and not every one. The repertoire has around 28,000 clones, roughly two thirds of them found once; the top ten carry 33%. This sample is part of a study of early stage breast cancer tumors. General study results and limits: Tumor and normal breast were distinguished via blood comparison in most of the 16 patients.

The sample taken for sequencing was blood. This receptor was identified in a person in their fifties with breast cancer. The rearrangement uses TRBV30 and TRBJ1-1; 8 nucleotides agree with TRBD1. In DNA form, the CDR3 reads TGTGCCTGGAGTGCCTGGACAGGGTGGGACACTGAAGCTTTCTTT. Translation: CAWSAWTGWDTEAFF.